This T cell receptor beta chain is from a study of T-cell memory formation after mild COVID-19. The CDR3 covers 14 residues. Germline lookup yields CDR1 LNHDA and CDR2 SQIVND (reference sequence). V was trimmed by 1 base and J by 2 bases, leaving 5 bases between them. TCRdb reprocessed the 5' RACE reads with MiXCR, giving one entry per CDR3 protein. The sample yields some 210,000 distinct CDR3 sequences, approximately 10% seen once. Material for sequencing was PBMCs or a T cell subset sorted from them (not recorded which). The TCR originated in a man aged 18 to 29 who had mild COVID-19 (a few samples of this study predate the infection). Cell type and time point are not known. This rearrangement joins TRBV19 to TRBJ2-2; D is possibly TRBD2 (5 bases). The CDR3 DNA sequence: TGTGCCAGTAGTATAGGGACTAACACCGGGGAGCTGTTTTTT. Translated, it gives CASSIGTNTGELFF.